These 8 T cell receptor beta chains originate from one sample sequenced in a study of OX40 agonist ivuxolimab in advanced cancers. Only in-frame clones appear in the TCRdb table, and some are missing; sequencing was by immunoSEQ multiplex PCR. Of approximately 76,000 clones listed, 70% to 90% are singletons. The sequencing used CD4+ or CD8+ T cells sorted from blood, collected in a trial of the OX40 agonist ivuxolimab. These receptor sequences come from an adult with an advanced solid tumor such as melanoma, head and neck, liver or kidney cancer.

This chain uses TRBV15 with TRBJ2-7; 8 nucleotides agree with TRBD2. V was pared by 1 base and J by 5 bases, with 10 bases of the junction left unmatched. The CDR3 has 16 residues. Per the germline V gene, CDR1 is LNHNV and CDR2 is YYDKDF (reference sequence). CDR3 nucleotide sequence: TGTGCCACCAGCAGAGTTCCCTCGTCGGGAGGGCACGAGCAGTACTTC. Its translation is CATSRVPSSGGHEQYF.

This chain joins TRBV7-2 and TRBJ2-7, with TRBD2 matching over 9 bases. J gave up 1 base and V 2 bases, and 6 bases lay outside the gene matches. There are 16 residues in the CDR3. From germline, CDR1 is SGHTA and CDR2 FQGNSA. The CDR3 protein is CASSLRRGRESYEQYF. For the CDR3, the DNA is TGTGCCAGCAGCTTACGACGCGGGAGGGAATCCTACGAGCAGTACTTC. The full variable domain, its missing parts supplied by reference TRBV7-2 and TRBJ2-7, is GAGVSQSPSNKVTEKGKDVELRCDPISGHTALYWYRQSLGQGLEFLIYFQGNSAPDKSGLPSDRFSAERTGGSVSTLTIQRTQQEDSAVYLCASSLRRGRESYEQYFGPGTRLTVT.

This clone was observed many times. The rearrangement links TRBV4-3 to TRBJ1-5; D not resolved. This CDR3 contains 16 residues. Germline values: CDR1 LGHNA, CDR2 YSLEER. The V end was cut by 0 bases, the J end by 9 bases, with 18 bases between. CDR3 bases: TGCGCCAGCAGCCAAGACTTTAACAGCCCGGCGTGGCCCCAGCATTTT. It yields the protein CASSQDFNSPAWPQHF.

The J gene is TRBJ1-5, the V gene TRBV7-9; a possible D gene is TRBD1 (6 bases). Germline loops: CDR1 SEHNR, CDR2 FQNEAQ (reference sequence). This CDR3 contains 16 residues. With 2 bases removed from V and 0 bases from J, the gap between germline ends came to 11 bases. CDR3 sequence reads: CASSLYEGGSNQPQHF. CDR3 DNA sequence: TGTGCCAGCAGCTTATATGAGGGGGGTAGCAATCAGCCCCAGCATTTT.

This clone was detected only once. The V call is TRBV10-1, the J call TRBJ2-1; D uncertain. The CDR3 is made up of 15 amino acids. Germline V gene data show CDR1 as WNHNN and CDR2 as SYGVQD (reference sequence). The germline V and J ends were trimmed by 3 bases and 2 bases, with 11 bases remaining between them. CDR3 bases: TGCGCCAGCAGTGACCCGGAGAGTACCTACAATGAGCAGTTCTTC. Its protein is CASSDPESTYNEQFF.

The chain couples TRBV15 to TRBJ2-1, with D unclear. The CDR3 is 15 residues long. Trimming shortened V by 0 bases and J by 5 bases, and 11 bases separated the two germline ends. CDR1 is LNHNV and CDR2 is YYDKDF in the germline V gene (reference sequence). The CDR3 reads CATSRDFNPDNEQFF. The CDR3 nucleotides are TGTGCCACCAGCAGAGATTTCAATCCCGACAATGAGCAGTTCTTC.

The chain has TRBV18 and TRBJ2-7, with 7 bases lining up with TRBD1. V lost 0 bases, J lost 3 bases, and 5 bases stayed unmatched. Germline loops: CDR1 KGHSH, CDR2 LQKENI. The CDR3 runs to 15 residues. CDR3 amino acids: CASSPPTGSYYEQYF. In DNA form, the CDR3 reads TGTGCCAGCTCACCACCGACAGGGTCTTACTACGAGCAGTACTTC.

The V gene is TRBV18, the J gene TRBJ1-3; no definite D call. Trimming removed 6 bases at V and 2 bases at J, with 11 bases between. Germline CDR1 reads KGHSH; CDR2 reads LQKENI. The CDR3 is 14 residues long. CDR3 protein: CASSKEGPGNTIYF. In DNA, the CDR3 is TGTGCCAGCTCGAAGGAGGGTCCTGGAAACACCATATATTTT.